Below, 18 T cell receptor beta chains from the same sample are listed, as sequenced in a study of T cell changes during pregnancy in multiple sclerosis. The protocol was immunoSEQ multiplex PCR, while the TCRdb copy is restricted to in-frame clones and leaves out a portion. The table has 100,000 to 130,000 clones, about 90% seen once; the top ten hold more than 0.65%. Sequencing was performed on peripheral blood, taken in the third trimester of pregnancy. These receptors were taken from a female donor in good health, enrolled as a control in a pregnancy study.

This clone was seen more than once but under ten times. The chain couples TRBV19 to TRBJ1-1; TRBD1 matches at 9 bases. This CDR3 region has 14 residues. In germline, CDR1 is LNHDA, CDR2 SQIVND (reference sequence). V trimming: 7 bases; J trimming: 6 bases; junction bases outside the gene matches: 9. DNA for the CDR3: TGTGCCAGTACCACGACAGGGGGTATACCTGAAGCTTTCTTT. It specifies CASTTTGGIPEAFF.

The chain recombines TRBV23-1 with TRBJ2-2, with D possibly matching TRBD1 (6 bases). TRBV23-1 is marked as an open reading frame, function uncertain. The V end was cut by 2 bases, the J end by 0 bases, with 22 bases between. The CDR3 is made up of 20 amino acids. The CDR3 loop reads CASSQTLLSGQPSNTGELFF. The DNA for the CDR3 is TGCGCCAGCAGTCAAACCCTGCTTTCCGGACAGCCTTCGAACACCGGGGAGCTGTTTTTT.

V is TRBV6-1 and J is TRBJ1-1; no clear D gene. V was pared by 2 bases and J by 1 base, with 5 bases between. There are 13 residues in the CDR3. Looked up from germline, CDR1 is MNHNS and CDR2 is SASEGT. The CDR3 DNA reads TGTGCCAGCAGTGAATTCGGGAACACTGAAGCTTTCTTT. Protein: CASSEFGNTEAFF.

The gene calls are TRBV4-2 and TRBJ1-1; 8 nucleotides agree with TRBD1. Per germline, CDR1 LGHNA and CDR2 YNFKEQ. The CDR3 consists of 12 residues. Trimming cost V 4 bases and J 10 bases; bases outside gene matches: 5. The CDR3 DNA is TGTGCCAGCAGCCGTCCACAGGGGGGAGCTTTCTTT. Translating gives CASSRPQGGAFF.

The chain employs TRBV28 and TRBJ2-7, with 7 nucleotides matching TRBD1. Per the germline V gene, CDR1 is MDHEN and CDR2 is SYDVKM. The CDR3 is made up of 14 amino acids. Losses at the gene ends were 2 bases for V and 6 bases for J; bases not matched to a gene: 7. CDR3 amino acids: CASSLNPQGREQYF. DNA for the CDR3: TGTGCCAGCAGTTTAAACCCACAGGGGCGCGAGCAGTACTTC.

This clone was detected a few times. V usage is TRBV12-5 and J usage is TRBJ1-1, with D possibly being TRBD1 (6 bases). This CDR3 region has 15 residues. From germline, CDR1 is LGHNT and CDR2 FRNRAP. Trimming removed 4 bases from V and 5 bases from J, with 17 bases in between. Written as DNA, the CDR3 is TGTGCTAGTGGTTCACCGGGGGGCGCATGGACTGAAGCTTTCTTT. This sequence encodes CASGSPGGAWTEAFF.

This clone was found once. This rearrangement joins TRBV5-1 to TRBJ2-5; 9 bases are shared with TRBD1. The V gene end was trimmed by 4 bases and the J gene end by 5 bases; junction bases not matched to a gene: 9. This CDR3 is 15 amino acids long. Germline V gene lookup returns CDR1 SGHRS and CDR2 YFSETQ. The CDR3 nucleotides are TGCGCCAGCAGCCGTGGGGACAGGGAGTCGGAGACCCAGTACTTC. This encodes CASSRGDRESETQYF. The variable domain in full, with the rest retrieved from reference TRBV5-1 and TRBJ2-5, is KAGVTQTPRYLIKTRGQQVTLSCSPISGHRSVSWYQQTPGQGLQFLFEYFSETQRNKGNFPGRFSGRQFSNSRSEMNVSTLELGDSALYLCASSRGDRESETQYFGPGTRLLVL.

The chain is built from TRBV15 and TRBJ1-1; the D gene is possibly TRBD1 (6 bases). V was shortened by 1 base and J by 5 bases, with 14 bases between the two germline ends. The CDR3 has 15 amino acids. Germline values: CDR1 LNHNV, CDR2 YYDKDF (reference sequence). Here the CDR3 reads CATSRVWTVKTEAFF. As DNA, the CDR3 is TGTGCCACCAGCAGAGTGTGGACAGTTAAAACTGAAGCTTTCTTT.

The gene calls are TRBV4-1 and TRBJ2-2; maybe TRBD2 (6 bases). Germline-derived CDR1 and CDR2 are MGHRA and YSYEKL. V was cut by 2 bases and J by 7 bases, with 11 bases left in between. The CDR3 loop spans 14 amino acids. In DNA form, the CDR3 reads TGCGCCAGCAGCCAAACCCTGACTAGCGGGGAGCTGTTTTTT. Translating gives CASSQTLTSGELFF.

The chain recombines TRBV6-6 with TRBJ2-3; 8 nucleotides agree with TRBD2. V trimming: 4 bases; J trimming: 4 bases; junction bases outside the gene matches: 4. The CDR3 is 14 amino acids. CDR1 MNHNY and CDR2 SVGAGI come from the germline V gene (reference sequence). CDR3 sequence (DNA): TGTGCCAGCAGTTTGACTAGCGTCGCAGATACGCAGTATTTT. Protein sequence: CASSLTSVADTQYF.

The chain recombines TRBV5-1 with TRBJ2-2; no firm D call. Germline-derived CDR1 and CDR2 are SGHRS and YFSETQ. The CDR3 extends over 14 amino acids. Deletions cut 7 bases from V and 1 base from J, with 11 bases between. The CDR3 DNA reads TGCGCCAGCCTCCCCCCAGGGAACACCGGGGAGCTGTTTTTT. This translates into CASLPPGNTGELFF.

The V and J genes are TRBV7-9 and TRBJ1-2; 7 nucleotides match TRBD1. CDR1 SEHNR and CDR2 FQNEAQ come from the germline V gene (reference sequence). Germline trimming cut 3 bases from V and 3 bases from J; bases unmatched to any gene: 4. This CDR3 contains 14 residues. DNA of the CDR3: TGTGCCAGCAGCTTGGTTCAGGGGGACTATGGCTACACCTTC. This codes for CASSLVQGDYGYTF. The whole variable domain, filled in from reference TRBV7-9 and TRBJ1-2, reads DTGVSQNPRHKITKRGQNVTFRCDPISEHNRLYWYRQTLGQGPEFLTYFQNEAQLEKSRLLSDRFSAERPKGSFSTLEIQRTEQGDSAMYLCASSLVQGDYGYTFGSGTRLTVV.

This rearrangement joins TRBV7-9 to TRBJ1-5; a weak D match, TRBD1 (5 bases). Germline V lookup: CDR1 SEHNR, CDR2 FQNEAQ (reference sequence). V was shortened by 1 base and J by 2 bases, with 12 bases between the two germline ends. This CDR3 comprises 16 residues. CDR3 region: CASSLGDWGGNQPQHF. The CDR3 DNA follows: TGTGCCAGCAGCTTAGGGGACTGGGGAGGCAATCAGCCCCAGCATTTT. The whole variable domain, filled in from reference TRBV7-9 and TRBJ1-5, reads DTGVSQNPRHKITKRGQNVTFRCDPISEHNRLYWYRQTLGQGPEFLTYFQNEAQLEKSRLLSDRFSAERPKGSFSTLEIQRTEQGDSAMYLCASSLGDWGGNQPQHFGDGTRLSIL.

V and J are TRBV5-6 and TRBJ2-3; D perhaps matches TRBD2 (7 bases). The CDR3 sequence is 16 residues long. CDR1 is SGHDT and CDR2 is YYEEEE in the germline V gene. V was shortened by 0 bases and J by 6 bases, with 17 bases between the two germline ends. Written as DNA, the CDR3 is TGTGCCAGCAGCTTGGTGGGGGGGCTCGCGTTGGATACGCAGTATTTT. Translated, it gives CASSLVGGLALDTQYF.

CDR3 amino acids: CASSQGTGRTNEKLFF. CDR3 nucleotides: TGCGCCAGCAGCCAAGGCACAGGCAGAACTAATGAAAAACTGTTTTTT. The chain employs TRBV4-3 and TRBJ1-4; the D gene is possibly TRBD1 (5 bases). With 1 base removed from V and 1 base from J, the gap between germline ends came to 10 bases. CDR3 length: 16 residues. CDR1 is LGHNA and CDR2 is YSLEER in the germline V gene.

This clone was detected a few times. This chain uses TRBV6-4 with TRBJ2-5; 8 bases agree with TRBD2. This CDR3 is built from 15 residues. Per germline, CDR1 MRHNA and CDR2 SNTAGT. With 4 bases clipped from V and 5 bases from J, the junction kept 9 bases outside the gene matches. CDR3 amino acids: CASSVNGGAAETQYF. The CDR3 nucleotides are TGTGCCAGCAGTGTTAACGGGGGGGCCGCCGAGACCCAGTACTTC.

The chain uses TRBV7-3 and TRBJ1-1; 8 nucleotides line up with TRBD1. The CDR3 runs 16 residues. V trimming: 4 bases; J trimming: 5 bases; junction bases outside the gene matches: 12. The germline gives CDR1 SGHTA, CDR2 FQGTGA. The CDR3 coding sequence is TGTGCCAGCAGCTCAGGACAGGGAGGGGGTTGGACTGAAGCTTTCTTT. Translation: CASSSGQGGGWTEAFF.

As DNA, the CDR3 is TGCGCCAGCAGCCCCGGGACAGGAGGAAATCAGCCCCAGCATTTT. This sequence encodes CASSPGTGGNQPQHF. V usage is TRBV4-3 and J usage is TRBJ1-5, with 8 bases that match TRBD1. The CDR3 runs 15 residues. After removal of 4 bases from V and 4 bases from J, the junction contained 6 bases not matched to a gene. The germline CDR1 and CDR2 sequences are LGHNA and YSLEER.